The rows below give T cell receptor beta chains drawn from one sample of a study of blood T cell repertoires in COVID-19. TCRdb keeps only in-frame clones here, not all; method: immunoSEQ multiplex PCR. The sample gives hundreds of thousands of clones, less than 90% of which show up once; 13% is in the top ten. Sequenced sample: peripheral blood. These receptors were taken from a woman aged 70-85 years with COVID-19, enrolled during active disease. CDR3s include the opening cysteine and the closing phenylalanine or tryptophan. The order of the fields is D gene, J gene, clone size, V gene, CDR3 DNA, CDR3 protein. A D gene is named only where the DNA matches it firmly. The size entry is marked missing in some rows and otherwise reads once, few, many or a size class.

d_call: TRBD2
j_call: TRBJ2-1
clone_size: once
v_call: TRBV5-6
cdr3_nt: TGTGCCAGCAGCTATGGGACTAGCGGAATCAATGAGCAGTTCTTC
cdr3_aa: CASSYGTSGINEQFF

d_call: -
j_call: TRBJ1-3
clone_size: -
v_call: TRBV11-2
cdr3_nt: TGTGCCAGCTCCCCCCAGGGTGGAGCTGGAAACACCATATATTTT
cdr3_aa: CASSPQGGAGNTIYF

d_call: -
j_call: TRBJ1-2
clone_size: few
v_call: TRBV7-9
cdr3_nt: TGTGCCAGCAGCGTCAGGGAATCTGGCTACACCTTC
cdr3_aa: CASSVRESGYTF

d_call: TRBD1
j_call: TRBJ1-1
clone_size: -
v_call: TRBV2
cdr3_nt: TGTGCCAGCAAAGAGGGACAGACGAACACTGAAGCTTTCTTT
cdr3_aa: CASKEGQTNTEAFF

d_call: -
j_call: TRBJ2-7
clone_size: once
v_call: TRBV7-8
cdr3_nt: TGTGCCAGCAGCCACAGGGTACCCTACGAGCAGTACTTC
cdr3_aa: CASSHRVPYEQYF

d_call: -
j_call: TRBJ1-4
clone_size: -
v_call: TRBV21-1
cdr3_nt: TGTGCCAGCAGAACACACGAAAAACTGTTTTTT
cdr3_aa: CASRTHEKLFF

d_call: -
j_call: TRBJ1-2
clone_size: -
v_call: TRBV10-3
cdr3_nt: TGTGCCATCAGTGACGGAGGGGTAGCTGGCTACACCTTC
cdr3_aa: CAISDGGVAGYTF

d_call: -
j_call: TRBJ1-4
clone_size: -
v_call: TRBV4-1
cdr3_nt: TGCGCCAGCAGCCAAACAGCTGCAACTAATGAAAAACTGTTTTTT
cdr3_aa: CASSQTAATNEKLFF

d_call: TRBD2
j_call: TRBJ2-2
clone_size: -
v_call: TRBV11-2
cdr3_nt: TGTGCCAGCAGATGGGGGAGCGGGGGGGCCCACGGGGAGCTGTTTTTT
cdr3_aa: CASRWGSGGAHGELFF

d_call: -
j_call: TRBJ1-1
clone_size: few
v_call: TRBV18
cdr3_nt: TGTGCCAGCTCACCAAACAGTATGAACACTGAAGCTTTCTTT
cdr3_aa: CASSPNSMNTEAFF

d_call: TRBD1
j_call: TRBJ2-7
clone_size: once
v_call: TRBV19
cdr3_nt: TGTGCCAGTACGCCGACAGGGACCTACGAGCAGTACTTC
cdr3_aa: CASTPTGTYEQYF

d_call: -
j_call: TRBJ2-7
clone_size: few
v_call: TRBV5-6
cdr3_nt: TGTGCCAGCAGCCAACGGACTTTCCACGAGCAGTACTTC
cdr3_aa: CASSQRTFHEQYF

d_call: -
j_call: TRBJ2-5
clone_size: -
v_call: TRBV27
cdr3_nt: TGTGCCAGCAGTTTTAATTTGTGGTCGGCAGGGTCCCAAGAGACCCAGTACTTC
cdr3_aa: CASSFNLWSAGSQETQYF

d_call: TRBD1
j_call: TRBJ2-3
clone_size: -
v_call: TRBV18
cdr3_nt: TGTGCCAGCTCACCAGGACAGGGGGACACAGATACGCAGTATTTT
cdr3_aa: CASSPGQGDTDTQYF

d_call: TRBD1
j_call: TRBJ2-5
clone_size: once
v_call: TRBV10-3
cdr3_nt: TGTGCCATCAGTGAAGGACAGGGGTATGAAGAGACCCAGTACTTC
cdr3_aa: CAISEGQGYEETQYF

d_call: -
j_call: TRBJ2-7
clone_size: -
v_call: TRBV12-5
cdr3_nt: TGTGCTAGTGGACTCTCCCAGGGTTGGACATACGAGCAGTACTTC
cdr3_aa: CASGLSQGWTYEQYF

d_call: -
j_call: TRBJ1-6
clone_size: -
v_call: TRBV11-3
cdr3_nt: TGTGCCAGCAGCTTAGGTGGGCTCGATTCACCCCTCCACTTT
cdr3_aa: CASSLGGLDSPLHF

d_call: -
j_call: TRBJ1-1
clone_size: -
v_call: TRBV19
cdr3_nt: TGTGCCAGTAGTATAGGACAGGCCATGAACACTGAAGCTTTCTTT
cdr3_aa: CASSIGQAMNTEAFF

d_call: -
j_call: TRBJ1-2
clone_size: -
v_call: TRBV2
cdr3_nt: TGTGCCAGCAGTGAACGGCTAACAGGGATAGGCTACACCTTC
cdr3_aa: CASSERLTGIGYTF

d_call: TRBD1
j_call: TRBJ1-5
clone_size: once
v_call: TRBV19
cdr3_nt: TGTGCCAGTACCTTGGGACAGAACAATCAGCCCCAGCATTTT
cdr3_aa: CASTLGQNNQPQHF

d_call: -
j_call: TRBJ2-7
clone_size: -
v_call: TRBV19
cdr3_nt: TGTGCCAGCTCCCTGGGACTGAGCTACGAGCAGTACTTC
cdr3_aa: CASSLGLSYEQYF

d_call: TRBD1
j_call: TRBJ2-7
clone_size: -
v_call: TRBV19
cdr3_nt: TGTGCCAGTAGTAGTAGGGACAGAGACGAGCAGTACTTC
cdr3_aa: CASSSRDRDEQYF

d_call: -
j_call: TRBJ2-2
clone_size: -
v_call: TRBV5-6
cdr3_nt: TGTGCCAGCAGCTTGTACCAGGGCAGCGGGGAGCTGTTTTTT
cdr3_aa: CASSLYQGSGELFF

d_call: TRBD1
j_call: TRBJ1-4
clone_size: -
v_call: TRBV28
cdr3_nt: TGTGCCAGCAGTTTGGGAACAGGGGGTGAAAAACTGTTTTTT
cdr3_aa: CASSLGTGGEKLFF

d_call: TRBD2
j_call: TRBJ2-1
clone_size: -
v_call: TRBV20-1
cdr3_nt: TGCAGTGCTAGTGTTAGCGGGGGGGACAATGAGCAGTTCTTC
cdr3_aa: CSASVSGGDNEQFF

d_call: TRBD2
j_call: TRBJ2-1
clone_size: -
v_call: TRBV28
cdr3_nt: TGTGCCAGCAGTTTAGGCGGGGGGGTGTCCTACAATGAGCAGTTCTTC
cdr3_aa: CASSLGGGVSYNEQFF

d_call: -
j_call: TRBJ1-1
clone_size: -
v_call: TRBV28
cdr3_nt: TGTGCCAGCAGTCGGGGGGGCGCGGGCACTGAAGCTTTCTTT
cdr3_aa: CASSRGGAGTEAFF

d_call: -
j_call: TRBJ2-3
clone_size: -
v_call: TRBV1
cdr3_nt: TGCACCAGCAGCCAAGAAGGGGGGGAGGAGATTAGCACAGATACGCAGTATTTT
cdr3_aa: CTSSQEGGEEISTDTQYF

d_call: TRBD2
j_call: TRBJ2-7
clone_size: once
v_call: TRBV6-5
cdr3_nt: TGTGCCAGCAGTTCCCTGGGAGGGGCTGACTACGAGCAGTACTTC
cdr3_aa: CASSSLGGADYEQYF

d_call: -
j_call: TRBJ2-5
clone_size: -
v_call: TRBV28
cdr3_nt: TGTGCCAGCAGTTTATATTCGGAGGGGACGGAGGAGACCCAGTACTTC
cdr3_aa: CASSLYSEGTEETQYF

d_call: TRBD1
j_call: TRBJ2-7
clone_size: -
v_call: TRBV19
cdr3_nt: TGTGCCAGTAGTCTCGGGACAGGGACCTACGAGCAGTACTTC
cdr3_aa: CASSLGTGTYEQYF

d_call: TRBD1
j_call: TRBJ1-4
clone_size: -
v_call: TRBV4-1
cdr3_nt: TGCGCCAGCAGCCAGGGGACAGGGGTTGAAAAACTGTTTTTT
cdr3_aa: CASSQGTGVEKLFF

d_call: TRBD1
j_call: TRBJ1-2
clone_size: -
v_call: TRBV3-1/TRBV3-2
cdr3_nt: TGTGCCAGCAGCCAAGATGGGACAGGGGGGTGGAACTATGGCTACACCTTC
cdr3_aa: CASSQDGTGGWNYGYTF

d_call: TRBD2
j_call: TRBJ2-3
clone_size: -
v_call: TRBV5-1
cdr3_nt: TGCGCCAGCAGCTCGTTAGCGGGGGGGGCAGATACGCAGTATTTT
cdr3_aa: CASSSLAGGADTQYF

d_call: -
j_call: TRBJ1-2
clone_size: -
v_call: TRBV28
cdr3_nt: TGTGCCAGCAGCCCCCGGGGGAGCCTTAGGGGCTACACCTTC
cdr3_aa: CASSPRGSLRGYTF

d_call: TRBD1
j_call: TRBJ2-2
clone_size: -
v_call: TRBV9
cdr3_nt: TGTGCCAGCAGCCCCCGGACAGGGGGCTCGAACACCGGGGAGCTGTTTTTT
cdr3_aa: CASSPRTGGSNTGELFF

d_call: -
j_call: TRBJ2-2
clone_size: -
v_call: TRBV5-8
cdr3_nt: TGTGCCAGCAGATGGACAATCTACGGGACCGGGGAGCTGTTTTTT
cdr3_aa: CASRWTIYGTGELFF

d_call: TRBD2
j_call: TRBJ2-1
clone_size: once
v_call: TRBV12-5
cdr3_nt: TGTGCTAGTGGTTTGCATACGGGGGGGCCGAACAATGAGCAGTTCTTC
cdr3_aa: CASGLHTGGPNNEQFF

d_call: TRBD1
j_call: TRBJ2-2
clone_size: -
v_call: TRBV19
cdr3_nt: TGTGCCAGTAGCACCAGCCCGGGACAGGGGGTGAGCACCGGGGAGCTGTTTTTT
cdr3_aa: CASSTSPGQGVSTGELFF

d_call: -
j_call: TRBJ1-5
clone_size: -
v_call: TRBV7-9
cdr3_nt: TGTGCCAGCAGCTCGGCAGGGAGCAATCAGCCCCAGCATTTT
cdr3_aa: CASSSAGSNQPQHF

d_call: -
j_call: TRBJ2-7
clone_size: -
v_call: TRBV5-1
cdr3_nt: TGCGCCAGCAGCTTGGCCGAGGACTACCTCTCCTACGAGCAGTACTTC
cdr3_aa: CASSLAEDYLSYEQYF

d_call: -
j_call: TRBJ2-7
clone_size: -
v_call: TRBV6-2/TRBV6-3
cdr3_nt: TGTGCCAGCAGTCACTCCTACGAGCAGTACTTC
cdr3_aa: CASSHSYEQYF

d_call: -
j_call: TRBJ1-3
clone_size: -
v_call: TRBV3-1/TRBV3-2
cdr3_nt: TGTGCCAGCAGCAAAAGACCGGGACACTCCGGAAACACCATATATTTT
cdr3_aa: CASSKRPGHSGNTIYF

d_call: -
j_call: TRBJ1-5
clone_size: -
v_call: TRBV7-8
cdr3_nt: TGTGCCAGCAGCTTAGCGCTAACAGGGAGGGATCAGCCCCAGCATTTT
cdr3_aa: CASSLALTGRDQPQHF

d_call: TRBD2
j_call: TRBJ2-7
clone_size: -
v_call: TRBV5-1
cdr3_nt: TGCGCCAGCAGCTCCCTCGGGGGGAACTACGAGCAGTACTTC
cdr3_aa: CASSSLGGNYEQYF

d_call: TRBD2
j_call: TRBJ2-1
clone_size: -
v_call: TRBV5-1
cdr3_nt: TGCGCCAGCAGCTTGGTAGCGGGGGGTACTGAGCAGTTCTTC
cdr3_aa: CASSLVAGGTEQFF

d_call: TRBD2
j_call: TRBJ2-1
clone_size: -
v_call: TRBV2
cdr3_nt: TGTGCCAGCAGTGAATCCGGGGGGGCGAATGAGCAGTTCTTC
cdr3_aa: CASSESGGANEQFF

d_call: TRBD2
j_call: TRBJ2-7
clone_size: -
v_call: TRBV7-2
cdr3_nt: TGTGCCAGCAGCCCCAGCGGGGGGAACTCCTACGAGCAGTACTTC
cdr3_aa: CASSPSGGNSYEQYF

d_call: -
j_call: TRBJ2-7
clone_size: -
v_call: TRBV2
cdr3_nt: TGTGCCAGCAGTGGGGGGCCGCCCTCCTACGAGCAGTACTTC
cdr3_aa: CASSGGPPSYEQYF

d_call: TRBD2
j_call: TRBJ2-5
clone_size: -
v_call: TRBV3-1/TRBV3-2
cdr3_nt: TGTGCCAGCAGCTCGAGCGGGGGGAAGGAGACCCAGTACTTC
cdr3_aa: CASSSSGGKETQYF

d_call: -
j_call: TRBJ2-1
clone_size: -
v_call: TRBV6-2/TRBV6-3
cdr3_nt: TGTGCCAGCAGTCTACGACCGACGACTAGGGGCGAGCAGTTCTTC
cdr3_aa: CASSLRPTTRGEQFF

d_call: TRBD2
j_call: TRBJ2-5
clone_size: -
v_call: TRBV11-2
cdr3_nt: TGTGCCAGCAGCCTCCGAGCGGGGACTTCGGAGACCCAGTACTTC
cdr3_aa: CASSLRAGTSETQYF

d_call: -
j_call: TRBJ1-1
clone_size: few
v_call: TRBV14
cdr3_nt: TGTGCCAGCAGCCCTCGGTACACTGAAGCTTTCTTT
cdr3_aa: CASSPRYTEAFF

d_call: -
j_call: TRBJ2-1
clone_size: -
v_call: TRBV12-5
cdr3_nt: TGTGCTAGTGGTTTGAGGAGCGATGGCAATGAGCAGTTCTTC
cdr3_aa: CASGLRSDGNEQFF

d_call: TRBD1
j_call: TRBJ1-4
clone_size: -
v_call: TRBV5-1
cdr3_nt: TGCGCCAGCAGCTCACAGGGGAACCTGAATGAAAAACTGTTTTTT
cdr3_aa: CASSSQGNLNEKLFF

d_call: -
j_call: TRBJ1-2
clone_size: -
v_call: TRBV2
cdr3_nt: TGTGCCAGCAGCCCAGGACAGTCATACTATGGCTACACCTTC
cdr3_aa: CASSPGQSYYGYTF